One and the same sample provided the 24 T cell receptor beta chains below, sequenced in a study of cytomegalovirus exposure and HLA in healthy donors. 13 Jbeta primers and 60 Vbeta primers were used for the PCR. Assay used: immunoSEQ multiplex PCR; TCRdb lists only in-frame clones, some missing. Among about 150,000 clones listed, more than 70% were seen once. The material sequenced was PBMCs. Every receptor here comes from a male donor in good health and CMV-seropositive.

The V gene is TRBV1, the J gene TRBJ1-5; TRBD1 is the table's D call and was not checked against the DNA. TRBV1 is given as a pseudogene. The CDR3 covers 17 residues. In nucleotides, the CDR3 is TGCACCAGCAGCCAAGATGGGCCAGGAATTATCAGTGGGCCCCAGCATTTT. This gives the protein CTSSQDGPGIISGPQHF.

The rearrangement uses TRBV28 and TRBJ1-5; no definite D call. The CDR3 is 15 residues long. The V end was cut by 2 bases, the J end by 0 bases, with 8 bases between. Germline V gives CDR1 MDHEN, CDR2 SYDVKM. The CDR3 here is CASSLNGNSNQPQHF. CDR3 nucleotides: TGTGCCAGCAGTTTAAACGGGAATAGCAATCAGCCCCAGCATTTT.

This rearrangement joins TRBV5-4 to TRBJ2-5; either TRBD1 or TRBD2 may supply D (5 bases each). The J call may be wrong; the DNA end is better matched by TRBJ2-7. This CDR3 contains 13 residues. Germline V lookup: CDR1 SGHNT, CDR2 YYREEE (reference sequence). The CDR3 region is CASSQGGGYEQYF. DNA of the CDR3: TGTGCCAGCAGCCAGGGTGGGGGCTACGAGCAGTACTTC.

V usage is TRBV7-6 and J usage is TRBJ2-3; TRBD2 matches 12 bases. Trimming cost V 5 bases and J 4 bases; bases outside gene matches: 4. The CDR3 consists of 15 residues. CDR1 SGHVS and CDR2 FNYEAQ come from the germline V gene. CDR3 in amino acids: CASSTTSGRPDTQYF. CDR3 DNA: TGTGCCAGCAGCACAACTAGCGGGAGGCCAGATACGCAGTATTTT.

This clone was picked up a small number of times. This rearrangement joins TRBV10-3 to TRBJ1-4; 7 bases fit TRBD1. The junction had 4 bases not matched to a gene; V was cut back by 8 bases and J by 4 bases. The CDR3 totals 13 residues. Germline loops: CDR1 ENHRY, CDR2 SYGVKD. CDR3 residues: CAIQDRFNEKLFF. The CDR3 coding sequence is TGTGCCATCCAGGACAGGTTTAATGAAAAACTGTTTTTT.

The chain joins TRBV25-1 to TRBJ2-1, with TRBD2 matching 12 bases. CDR1 is MGHDK, CDR2 SYGVNS, per germline. V trimming: 3 bases; J trimming: 8 bases; junction bases outside the gene matches: 8. The CDR3 has 16 amino acids. CDR3 loop: CASSDPLAGGWDEQFF. As DNA, the CDR3 is TGTGCCAGCAGTGACCCCCTAGCGGGAGGGTGGGATGAGCAGTTCTTC.

V is TRBV30 and J is TRBJ2-1, with D perhaps TRBD1 (5 bases). Germline CDR1 GTSNPN, CDR2 SVGIG (reference sequence). Trimming left V 4 bases short and J 4 bases short, with 17 bases between. The CDR3 runs to 15 residues. This CDR3 is CAWTYQGYGYNEQFF. The CDR3 nucleotides read TGTGCCTGGACATATCAGGGCTACGGTTACAATGAGCAGTTCTTC.

The V and J genes are TRBV7-8 and TRBJ2-7, with 7 nucleotides matching TRBD1. Germline lookup yields CDR1 SGHVS and CDR2 FQNEAQ. The V gene end was trimmed by 2 bases and the J gene end by 7 bases; junction bases not matched to a gene: 11. This CDR3 comprises 15 residues. The CDR3 region is CASSLSGTAGGEQYF. The CDR3 DNA sequence: TGTGCCAGCAGCTTATCCGGGACAGCTGGGGGAGAGCAGTACTTC.

The rearrangement uses TRBV11-3 and TRBJ2-7, with TRBD2 identical over 9 bases. CDR1 SGHNT and CDR2 YENEEA come from the germline V gene. J gave up 12 bases and V 5 bases, and 14 bases lay outside the gene matches. This CDR3 has 14 residues. The CDR3 DNA reads TGTGCCAGCAGCCCTTCCGTAGTAGCGGGAGAATGGTACTTC. Its protein is CASSPSVVAGEWYF.

This clone was observed once. This chain uses TRBV5-1 with TRBJ2-7; weak D call: TRBD1 (8 bases). V lost 3 bases to trimming and J lost 5 bases, with 21 bases between them. Germline CDR1 and CDR2: SGHRS and YFSETQ. The CDR3 consists of 16 residues. The CDR3 DNA reads as TGCGCCAGCAGCTCTATACTATCAACAGGGGGGGACGAGCAGTACTTC. Its protein is CASSSILSTGGDEQYF.

This clone was recorded a few times. V gene TRBV15 combines with J gene TRBJ1-4; D might be TRBD1 (5 bases). Germline V gene data show CDR1 as LNHNV and CDR2 as YYDKDF (reference sequence). V shed 8 bases and J shed 0 bases, with 19 bases lying between them. This CDR3 contains 17 residues. The chain's CDR3 is CATALQGIGATNEKLFF. The CDR3 coding sequence is TGTGCCACCGCCCTTCAGGGAATAGGGGCAACTAATGAAAAACTGTTTTTT.

This clone was observed a handful of times. This chain links TRBV10-3 with TRBJ1-3; TRBD1 matches at 8 bases. Unmatched junction bases numbered 3, after V lost 3 bases and J lost 2 bases. There are 15 residues in the CDR3. Germline assignment: CDR1 ENHRY and CDR2 SYGVKD. CDR3 region: CAISEMTGAGNTIYF. DNA for the CDR3: TGTGCCATCAGTGAAATGACAGGGGCTGGAAACACCATATATTTT.

The chain recombines TRBV29-1 with TRBJ2-2; a weak D match, TRBD2 (5 bases). Germline CDR1 SQVTM, CDR2 ANQGSEA. V gave up 5 bases and J gave up 3 bases, with 16 bases separating them. The CDR3 is 15 residues long. The CDR3 here is CSVKAASYDTGELFF. As DNA, the CDR3 is TGCAGCGTTAAGGCCGCTAGCTACGACACCGGGGAGCTGTTTTTT.

The CDR3: CASSLGNRATGNTIYF. Written as DNA, the CDR3 is TGCGCCAGCAGCTTGGGTAACAGGGCCACTGGAAACACCATATATTTT. The chain carries TRBV5-1 and TRBJ1-3; TRBD1 is a possible D gene (6 bases). Trimming stripped 0 bases from V and 2 bases from J, with 12 bases between. Germline assignment: CDR1 SGHRS and CDR2 YFSETQ. This CDR3 region has 16 residues.

The gene calls are TRBV10-3 and TRBJ2-5; 13 bases map to TRBD2. CDR3 length: 17 amino acids. The germline V gene has CDR1 ENHRY and CDR2 SYGVKD. Trimming cost V 1 base and J 2 bases; bases outside gene matches: 4. The CDR3 DNA reads as TGTGCCATCAGTGAGTTCGGACTAGCGGGAGAGCAAGAGACCCAGTACTTC. Amino acid sequence: CAISEFGLAGEQETQYF.

The chain has TRBV11-3 and TRBJ2-1; TRBD2 is a possible D gene (6 bases). V was trimmed by 2 bases and J by 7 bases, leaving 12 bases between them. CDR3 length: 14 amino acids. Germline CDR1 is SGHNT and CDR2 is YENEEA. This CDR3 reads CASSLTPGRNEQFF. As DNA, the CDR3 is TGTGCCAGCAGCTTAACTCCAGGGAGGAATGAGCAGTTCTTC. The variable domain in full, completed from reference TRBV11-3 and TRBJ2-1, reads EAGVVQSPRYKIIEKKQPVAFWCNPISGHNTLYWYLQNLGQGPELLIRYENEEAVDDSQLPKDRFSAERLKGVDSTLKIQPAELGDSAVYLCASSLTPGRNEQFFGPGTRLTVL.

Only a few counts were recorded for this clone. The V and J genes are TRBV7-2 and TRBJ1-5; D might be TRBD1 (5 bases). Per germline, CDR1 SGHTA and CDR2 FQGNSA. The CDR3 has 16 amino acids. Trimming pared 1 base from V and 6 bases from J, leaving 16 bases between. The CDR3 coding sequence is TGTGCCAGCAGCTTAGGTGCAGGGCGATTGGGTCAGCCCCAGCATTTT. Its translation: CASSLGAGRLGQPQHF.

The V call is TRBV18, the J call TRBJ1-1, with D maybe TRBD1 (6 bases). CDR3 size: 16 residues. Germline CDR1 KGHSH, CDR2 LQKENI. Deletions cut 3 bases from V and 1 base from J, with 15 bases between. The CDR3 loop is CASSPLNREANTEAFF. CDR3 DNA sequence: TGTGCCAGCTCACCGCTAAACAGGGAAGCGAACACTGAAGCTTTCTTT.

V and J are TRBV29-1 and TRBJ2-7; 13 positions match TRBD2. Germline CDR1 is SQVTM and CDR2 is ANQGSEA. The CDR3 is 15 amino acids. V trimming: 3 bases; J trimming: 6 bases; junction bases outside the gene matches: 8. Here the CDR3 DNA reads TGCAGCGTTGAGGGACTAGCGGGAATGGCAGGCGAGCAGTACTTC. Translated: CSVEGLAGMAGEQYF.

The CDR3 sequence: CASSLPVSPEAFF. The CDR3 bases are TGTGCCAGCAGTTTACCGGTTAGTCCTGAAGCTTTCTTT. V gene TRBV6-6 combines with J gene TRBJ1-1; D gene unclear. Trimming pared 4 bases from V and 6 bases from J, leaving 12 bases between. The CDR3 runs 13 residues. CDR1 MNHNY and CDR2 SVGAGI come from the germline V gene (reference sequence).

The J gene is TRBJ2-7, the V gene TRBV7-8, with 9 positions matching TRBD2. After removal of 1 base from V and 0 bases from J, the junction contained 19 bases not matched to a gene. Germline lookup yields CDR1 SGHVS and CDR2 FQNEAQ. The CDR3 has 21 amino acids. CDR3 region: CASSLVIRSTSGRHPSYEQYF. In DNA, the CDR3 is TGTGCCAGCAGCTTAGTTATACGGAGTACTAGCGGGCGACATCCCTCCTACGAGCAGTACTTC.

The rearrangement joins TRBV21-1 to TRBJ2-1; TRBD2, the table's D call, lacks a check against the DNA. TRBV21-1 is given as a pseudogene. This CDR3 has 19 amino acids. The CDR3 is CASSKVELAGSSSYNEQFF. The CDR3 coding sequence is TGTGCCAGCAGCAAAGTTGAACTAGCGGGATCTAGCTCCTACAATGAGCAGTTCTTC.

The CDR3 sequence is CASRLRGQSYEQYF. The CDR3 bases are TGTGCCAGCAGACTCAGGGGACAGTCATACGAGCAGTACTTC. The V and J genes are TRBV6-1 and TRBJ2-7; 7 nucleotides align to TRBD1. V lost 6 bases and J lost 4; bases outside the gene matches: 9. The CDR3 sequence is 14 residues long. Germline V lookup: CDR1 MNHNS, CDR2 SASEGT.

This clone was observed once. Within the sample, other DNA sequences also encode this same CDR3. The V call is TRBV2, the J call TRBJ2-7; D not certain. CDR3 length equals 13 residues. Per the germline V gene, CDR1 is SNHLY and CDR2 is FYNNEI. The germline V and J ends were trimmed by 3 bases and 3 bases, with 9 bases remaining between them. The CDR3 reads CASSDAARYEQYF. CDR3 bases: TGTGCCAGCAGTGATGCGGCCCGCTACGAGCAGTACTTC.